This T cell receptor (beta chain) was found in a study of read filtering for tumor transcriptome and immune sequencing. The library was built from around 400 ng RNA with molecular barcoded adaptors for alpha/delta and beta/gamma chains. TCRdb reanalysed the reads using MiXCR and keeps one entry per CDR3 protein. The table has around 140,000 distinct CDR3 sequences, about 13% seen once. This clonotype appeared many times. V was pared by 6 bases and J by 2 bases, with 6 bases of the junction left unmatched. This CDR3 spans 15 amino acids. CDR1 and CDR2 from the germline V gene are SQVTM and ANQGSEA. The chain recombines TRBV29-1 with TRBJ2-7, with 14 bases aligning to TRBD2. This TCR was sampled from a donor aged 40 or older with multiple myeloma. The sequenced sample consisted of a population of CD138-negative cells sorted from bone marrow. The DNA for the CDR3 is TGCAGCGTCGCCGGGACTAGCGGGAGAGCCTACGAGCAGTACTTC. Residues: CSVAGTSGRAYEQYF.